These 18 T cell receptor beta chains came from one sample sequenced in a study of T cells after yellow fever vaccination. One entry per CDR3 protein, called by TCRdb with MiXCR from the 5' RACE reads. The sample holds a few hundred thousand distinct CDR3 sequences, around 3.9% seen once. The sequenced sample was PBMCs, obtained 5 days after the yellow fever booster vaccination. These receptors were obtained from a man between 18 and 35 years old who received the YFV17D yellow fever vaccine.

This clonotype was seen once. This may stem from a read error, because a much larger clone lies one nucleotide away. The CDR3, as DNA: TGTGCCAGCAGCTCGAGCTACAGGGTCACTGAAGCTTTATTT. Translating it yields CASSSSYRVTEALF. This chain links TRBV7-2 with TRBJ1-1, with D possibly matching TRBD1 (6 bases). Germline V CDR1 and CDR2: SGHTA, FQGNSA. There are 14 residues in the CDR3. Using reference TRBV7-2 and TRBJ1-1 for the parts outside the CDR3, the full variable domain is GAGVSQSPSNKVTEKGKDVELRCDPISGHTALYWYRQSLGQGLEFLIYFQGNSAPDKSGLPSDRFSAERTGGSVSTLTIQRTQQEDSAVYLCASSSSYRVTEALFGQGTRLTVV.

V gene TRBV15 combines with J gene TRBJ1-1, with a possible D match to TRBD1 (5 bases). The CDR3 has 15 residues. Trimming stripped 1 base from V and 0 bases from J, with 9 bases between. Germline V gene data show CDR1 as LNHNV and CDR2 as YYDKDF (reference sequence). CDR3 coding DNA: TGTGCCACCAGCAGAGGAGGGACCCTGAACACTGAAGCTTTCTTT. Amino acids: CATSRGGTLNTEAFF.

This clonotype has a handful of counts. This sequence joins TRBV6-5 and TRBJ2-2, with D tentatively TRBD2 (6 bases). The CDR3 covers 16 residues. Germline V gene lookup returns CDR1 MNHEY and CDR2 SVGAGI. The germline V and J ends were trimmed by 0 bases and 3 bases, with 11 bases remaining between them. The CDR3 sequence is CASSYSGGLDTGELFF. CDR3 nucleotides: TGTGCCAGCAGTTACTCAGGAGGGTTGGACACCGGGGAGCTGTTTTTT.

This CDR3 reads CASSTGLIALTDTQYF. CDR3 nucleotides: TGTGCCAGCTCAACTGGGCTTATCGCGCTCACAGATACGCAGTATTTT. The J gene is TRBJ2-3, the V gene TRBV18; D unclear. Germline V CDR1 and CDR2: KGHSH, LQKENI. Trimming shortened V by 5 bases and J by 2 bases, and 17 bases separated the two germline ends. The CDR3 totals 16 residues.

This clonotype showed up just a few times. CDR3 region: CASSLEQWSSYEQYF. CDR3 nucleotide sequence: TGCGCCAGCAGCTTGGAACAGTGGAGCTCCTACGAGCAGTACTTC. The V call is TRBV5-1, the J call TRBJ2-7; no firm D call. CDR1 and CDR2 (germline): SGHRS, YFSETQ. The CDR3 covers 15 residues. Trimming took off 0 bases at V and 0 bases at J, with 10 bases between the two ends.

The gene calls are TRBV6-1 and TRBJ1-2; tentatively, D is TRBD1 (5 bases). There are 15 residues in the CDR3. From germline, CDR1 is MNHNS and CDR2 SASEGT. Trimming pared 6 bases from V and 3 bases from J, leaving 17 bases between. The CDR3 here is CASRKGDGAYYGYTF. The CDR3 nucleotides are TGTGCCAGCAGAAAAGGGGACGGGGCCTACTATGGCTACACCTTC.

The chain recombines TRBV12-3 or TRBV12-4 with TRBJ2-2, with 7 bases lining up with TRBD1. V lost 6 bases and J lost 6; bases outside the gene matches: 4. The CDR3 length is 13 residues. The CDR3 spells CASRMTGSGELFF. The CDR3, as DNA: TGTGCCAGCAGGATGACAGGGTCCGGGGAGCTGTTTTTT.

This clonotype was recorded at least ten times. This chain uses TRBV15 with TRBJ1-2, with 7 nucleotides matching TRBD1. The V gene end was trimmed by 6 bases and the J gene end by 8 bases; junction bases not matched to a gene: 12. The CDR3 length is 14 residues. CDR1 LNHNV and CDR2 YYDKDF come from the germline V gene (reference sequence). CDR3 amino acids: CATRPVGQYGGYTF. CDR3 nucleotide sequence: TGTGCCACCAGGCCGGTGGGACAGTACGGGGGCTACACCTTC.

In its sample, this clonotype was seen a few times. CDR3 sequence: CASSLLKKTQYF. DNA for the CDR3: TGTGCCAGCAGTCTCCTAAAGAAGACCCAGTACTTC. V and J are TRBV28 and TRBJ2-5; D is unresolved. CDR3 length equals 12 residues. Germline CDR1 MDHEN, CDR2 SYDVKM. V lost 5 bases, J lost 6 bases, and 10 bases lay in between.

This clonotype appeared a few times. V usage is TRBV30 and J usage is TRBJ2-3; no clear D. The germline gives CDR1 GTSNPN, CDR2 SVGIG (reference sequence). V lost 6 bases and J lost 1, with 8 bases in between. This CDR3 region has 12 residues. The DNA of the CDR3 is TGTGCCTGCTCGTGGCGCACAGATACGCAGTATTTT. Protein sequence: CACSWRTDTQYF.

Only a few counts were recorded for this clonotype. The chain has TRBV20-1 and TRBJ1-5; a possible D gene is TRBD1 (6 bases). CDR1 is DFQATT and CDR2 is SNEGSKA in the germline V gene (reference sequence). The V end was cut by 2 bases, the J end by 4 bases, with 15 bases between. The CDR3 spans 15 residues. The CDR3 region has the DNA TGCAGTGCTAGATCCGGGGGAGGGGGGAATCAGCCCCAGCATTTT. Translating it yields CSARSGGGGNQPQHF.

This clonotype showed up many times. The chain links TRBV5-1 to TRBJ2-3; TRBD2 aligns across 11 bases. With V trimmed by 0 bases and J by 3 bases, 3 bases remained unmatched. The germline gives CDR1 SGHRS, CDR2 YFSETQ. The CDR3 has 16 amino acids. The CDR3 region has the DNA TGCGCCAGCAGCTTGGACCTAGCGGGGGGAACAGATACGCAGTATTTT. Translating gives CASSLDLAGGTDTQYF.

There are many counts of this clonotype. J is TRBJ2-3 and V is TRBV7-2, with no clear D. This CDR3 contains 15 residues. Germline CDR1 is SGHTA and CDR2 is FQGNSA. Trimming took off 2 bases at V and 0 bases at J, with 9 bases between the two ends. CDR3 amino acids: CASSLYQRSTDTQYF. CDR3 bases: TGTGCCAGCAGCTTATATCAGAGAAGCACAGATACGCAGTATTTT. Complete variable domain (other parts from reference TRBV7-2 and TRBJ2-3): GAGVSQSPSNKVTEKGKDVELRCDPISGHTALYWYRQSLGQGLEFLIYFQGNSAPDKSGLPSDRFSAERTGGSVSTLTIQRTQQEDSAVYLCASSLYQRSTDTQYFGPGTRLTVL.

This clonotype was seen many times. The rearrangement joins TRBV12-3 or TRBV12-4 to TRBJ2-5, with D hard to call. The CDR3 loop spans 13 amino acids. Trimming stripped 6 bases from V and 2 bases from J, with 10 bases between. The CDR3 sequence is CASRLNGQETQYF. In DNA form, the CDR3 reads TGTGCCAGCAGGCTCAACGGGCAAGAGACCCAGTACTTC.

The CDR3 reads CASSLGQYEQYV. The CDR3 DNA follows: TGTGCCAGCAGCTTGGGACAGTACGAGCAGTACGTC. V usage is TRBV5-4 and J usage is TRBJ2-7; D perhaps matches TRBD1 (5 bases). This CDR3 has 12 residues. The V and J ends lost 0 bases and 4 bases respectively, with 5 bases between them. Germline V gene data show CDR1 as SGHNT and CDR2 as YYREEE (reference sequence).

The J gene is TRBJ1-3, the V gene TRBV2; D is possibly TRBD1 (5 bases). Germline V CDR1 and CDR2: SNHLY, FYNNEI. The V gene lost 6 bases and the J gene lost 0 bases, with 9 bases spanning the gap. The CDR3 totals 14 residues. This CDR3 reads CASRSTVSGNTIYF. CDR3 bases: TGTGCCAGCAGATCGACAGTCTCTGGAAACACCATATATTTT.

A few counts support this clonotype. The V call is TRBV7-2, the J call TRBJ2-3, with D possibly matching TRBD1 (6 bases). Germline loops: CDR1 SGHTA, CDR2 FQGNSA. This CDR3 has 15 amino acids. V dropped 4 bases and J dropped 2 bases, with 13 bases sitting between them. Here the CDR3 DNA reads TGTGCCAGCAGCTCTTGGACAGAGCCCACAGATACGCAGTATTTT. Its translation: CASSSWTEPTDTQYF.

The chain recombines TRBV6-5 with TRBJ1-2; 9 nucleotides align to TRBD1. CDR1 is MNHEY and CDR2 is SVGAGI in the germline V gene. The CDR3 loop spans 14 amino acids. The trim removed 7 bases at V and 10 bases at J, leaving 13 bases unmatched. The CDR3 region has the DNA TGTGCCAGCACCGATGCCCGGGACAGGGAGGTCTACACCTTC. This sequence encodes CASTDARDREVYTF.